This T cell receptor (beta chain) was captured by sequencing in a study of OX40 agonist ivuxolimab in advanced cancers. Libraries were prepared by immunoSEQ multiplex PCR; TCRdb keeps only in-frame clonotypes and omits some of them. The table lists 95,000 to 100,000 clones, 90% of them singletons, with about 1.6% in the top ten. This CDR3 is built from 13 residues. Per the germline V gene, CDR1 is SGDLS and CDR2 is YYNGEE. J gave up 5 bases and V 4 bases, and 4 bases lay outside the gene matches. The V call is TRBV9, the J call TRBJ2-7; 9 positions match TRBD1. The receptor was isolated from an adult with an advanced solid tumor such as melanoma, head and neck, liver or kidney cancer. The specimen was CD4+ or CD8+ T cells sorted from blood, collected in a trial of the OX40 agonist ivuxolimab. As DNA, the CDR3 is TGTGCCAGCAGCCTCACAGGGGGCGACGAGCAGTACTTC. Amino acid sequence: CASSLTGGDEQYF.